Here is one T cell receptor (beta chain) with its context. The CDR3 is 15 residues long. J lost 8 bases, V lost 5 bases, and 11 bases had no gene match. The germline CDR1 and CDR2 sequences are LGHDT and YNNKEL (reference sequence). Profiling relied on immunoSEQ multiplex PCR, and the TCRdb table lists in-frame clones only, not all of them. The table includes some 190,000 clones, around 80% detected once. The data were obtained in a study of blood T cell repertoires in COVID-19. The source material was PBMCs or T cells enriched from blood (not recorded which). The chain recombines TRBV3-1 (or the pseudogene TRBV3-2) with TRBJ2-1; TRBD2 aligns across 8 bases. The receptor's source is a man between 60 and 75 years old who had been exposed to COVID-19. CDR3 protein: CASSDVAGWGDEQFF. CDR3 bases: TGTGCCAGCAGCGACGTAGCGGGATGGGGGGATGAGCAGTTCTTC.